This passage covers 17 T cell receptor beta chains from one sample sequenced in a study of metastatic and nonmetastatic thyroid tumors. All patients were untreated before thyroid surgery. TCRdb ran MiXCR on the PCR reads. The table shows tens of thousands of clones, with 20% occurring only once. The sample consisted of adjacent normal tissue. The receptors come from a female donor with papillary thyroid cancer or a benign thyroid nodule (not recorded which). Some clones in this sample may be carry-over from other donors' samples.

This clone was recorded at least ten times. Additional DNA sequences in this sample encode the identical CDR3. The chain employs TRBV5-1 and TRBJ2-4; weak D call: TRBD1 (5 bases). The CDR3 sequence is 14 residues long. Trimming stripped 1 base from V and 8 bases from J, with 13 bases between. CDR1 SGHRS and CDR2 YFSETQ come from the germline V gene. The DNA for the CDR3 is TGCGCCAGCAGCTTGACAGGTCCCGCGGACATTCAGTACTTC. Protein sequence: CASSLTGPADIQYF.

Relative to its sample, this clone is medium-sized (0.01 to 0.1%). The chain uses TRBV19 and TRBJ1-1; the match to TRBD1 covers 7 bases. Germline loops: CDR1 LNHDA, CDR2 SQIVND (reference sequence). V dropped 6 bases and J dropped 1; count of bases not matched to a gene: 5. The CDR3 has 14 amino acids. CDR3 bases: TGTGCCAGTAGGCTACAGGGGACGAACACTGAAGCTTTCTTT. Its protein is CASRLQGTNTEAFF.

This clone was recorded many times. V is TRBV7-9 and J is TRBJ2-7; unclear D gene. Trimming shortened V by 5 bases and J by 0 bases, and 11 bases separated the two germline ends. Germline CDR1 and CDR2: SEHNR and FQNEAQ (reference sequence). The CDR3 is made up of 14 amino acids. The CDR3 region has the DNA TGTGCCAGCAGCCGCAGGCCCGGCTCCTACGAGCAGTACTTC. Translated, it gives CASSRRPGSYEQYF.

The chain is built from TRBV2 and TRBJ2-2; 7 nucleotides align to TRBD2. Germline V gene lookup returns CDR1 SNHLY and CDR2 FYNNEI. J was trimmed by 6 bases and V by 6 bases; bases with no gene match: 4. This CDR3 is 13 amino acids long. The CDR3 nucleotides read TGTGCCAGCAGAGATGGACTAGCCGGGGAGCTGTTTTTT. Translation: CASRDGLAGELFF.

Remarks on this clone: A read error may account for a junction end that differs from germline. At the DNA level, this CDR3 is encoded by other sequences in the same sample as well. The chain links TRBV25-1 to TRBJ1-6; maybe TRBD1 (6 bases). The CDR3 has 13 residues. Germline CDR1 and CDR2: MGHDK and SYGVNS. CDR3 DNA: TGTGCCAGCAGCAGGGGAATCAATTCACCACTCCACTTT. Translating it yields CASSRGINSPLHF.

In this sample, this clone turned up many times. The rearrangement uses TRBV11-2 and TRBJ2-5, with D unclear. From germline, CDR1 is SGHAT and CDR2 FQNNGV. The germline V and J ends were trimmed by 2 bases and 4 bases, with 2 bases remaining between them. The CDR3 has 11 amino acids. The CDR3 sequence is CASSLSETQYF. CDR3 nucleotide sequence: TGTGCCAGCAGCTTATCAGAGACCCAGTACTTC.

This clone turned up a few times. A much bigger clone sits one base away, suggesting this may be a read error. This sample includes further DNA sequences coding for the same CDR3. V is TRBV29-1 and J is TRBJ2-7; D uncertain. The CDR3 spans 12 residues. Germline V gene sequence: CDR1 SQVTM, CDR2 ANQGSEA. V gave up 2 bases and J gave up 7 bases, with 12 bases separating them. The CDR3 DNA follows: TGCAGCGTTGAAAAGAAGGGTCGGGAGCAGTACTTC. It is translated as CSVEKKGREQYF.

This clone appeared many times. The chain couples TRBV3-1 to TRBJ2-7; D unresolved. Germline V gene data show CDR1 as LGHDT and CDR2 as YNNKEL (reference sequence). V dropped 1 base and J dropped 4 bases, with 5 bases sitting between them. The CDR3 contains 12 residues. The DNA for the CDR3 is TGTGCCAGCAGCCAAGGACTTTACGAGCAGTACTTC. Its translation: CASSQGLYEQYF.

The sample holds many counts of this clone. The chain uses TRBV15 and TRBJ1-3; D not resolved. The germline V and J ends were trimmed by 0 bases and 2 bases, with 2 bases remaining between them. From germline, CDR1 is LNHNV and CDR2 YYDKDF (reference sequence). The CDR3 covers 13 residues. CDR3 in DNA: TGTGCCACCAGCAGAGATACTGGAAACACCATATATTTT. This translates into CATSRDTGNTIYF. The whole variable domain, filled in from reference TRBV15 and TRBJ1-3, reads DAMVIQNPRYQVTQFGKPVTLSCSQTLNHNVMYWYQQKSSQAPKLLFHYYDKDFNNEADTPDNFQSRRPNTSFCFLDIRSPGLGDTAMYLCATSRDTGNTIYFGEGSWLTVV.

To note about this clone: The junction shows a germline mismatch at one end, possibly a read error. Other DNA sequences within the sample encode an identical CDR3. The chain carries TRBV7-9 and TRBJ2-3; D possibly corresponds to TRBD1 (6 bases). This CDR3 has 14 amino acids. The V gene's germline CDR1 is SEHNR and CDR2 FQNEAQ (reference sequence). In DNA, the CDR3 is TGTGCCAGCAGCCCAGGGACAAGCACAGATACGCAGTATTTC. Translation: CASSPGTSTDTQYF.

V gene TRBV7-6 combines with J gene TRBJ1-4, with unresolved D. Germline-derived CDR1 and CDR2 are SGHVS and FNYEAQ. Between the trimmed V and J ends, which lost 5 bases and 2 bases, there was a span of 12 bases. This CDR3 contains 15 residues. This chain's CDR3 is CASSLGRFTNEKLFF. The DNA of the CDR3 is TGTGCCAGCAGCCTTGGGAGATTTACTAATGAAAAACTGTTTTTT. The full variable domain, with the rest looked up from reference TRBV7-6 and TRBJ1-4, is GAGVSQSPRYKVTKRGQDVALRCDPISGHVSLYWYRQALGQGPEFLTYFNYEAQQDKSGLPNDRFSAERPEGSISTLTIQRTEQRDSAMYRCASSLGRFTNEKLFFGSGTQLSVL.

The CDR3 bases are TGTGCCAGCAGTTACGGCAATGAGCAGTTCTTC. Residues: CASSYGNEQFF. The rearrangement links TRBV6-6 to TRBJ2-1; D remains unclear. V was cut by 2 bases and J by 6 bases, with 2 bases left in between. CDR3 length: 11 amino acids. The V gene's germline CDR1 is MNHNY and CDR2 SVGAGI (reference sequence).

This rearrangement joins TRBV9 to TRBJ1-2, with D uncertain. There are 14 residues in the CDR3. Germline V gives CDR1 SGDLS, CDR2 YYNGEE. Trimming removed 0 bases from V and 9 bases from J, with 15 bases in between. CDR3 sequence (DNA): TGTGCCAGCAGCGTAGAGTCATACGGTAATTGCTACACCTTC. Residues: CASSVESYGNCYTF.

For this clone: A much larger clone sits a single nucleotide away, making a read error possible. Other nucleotide sequences from this sample produce the same CDR3. CDR3 sequence (DNA): TGTGCCAGCAGCCCCCGGACAGGGAGTAGGGGACTAGCGGGGAACCGTGAGCAGTTCTTC. It is translated as CASSPRTGSRGLAGNREQFF. The J gene is TRBJ2-1, the V gene TRBV11-2; 13 nucleotides line up with TRBD2. In germline, CDR1 is SGHAT, CDR2 FQNNGV. This CDR3 spans 20 amino acids. V shed 5 bases, J shed 9 bases, and the junction held 22 bases outside the gene matches. Complete variable domain (other parts from reference TRBV11-2 and TRBJ2-1): EAGVAQSPRYKIIEKRQSVAFWCNPISGHATLYWYQQILGQGPKLLIQFQNNGVVDDSQLPKDRFSAERLKGVDSTLKIQPAKLEDSAVYLCASSPRTGSRGLAGNREQFFGPGTRLTVL.

Concerning this clone: Sequence at one end of the junction differs from germline and may be a read error. This chain uses TRBV20-1 with TRBJ2-7, with a tentative D call TRBD2 (5 bases). Germline V gene lookup returns CDR1 DFQATT and CDR2 SNEGSKA (reference sequence). CDR3 length: 13 amino acids. CDR3 DNA sequence: TGCAGTGTTCGGAGAGGGAATAAAGTAGAGCACTACTTC. Translating it yields CSVRRGNKVEHYF.

In this sample, this clone turned up many times. The rearrangement joins TRBV11-1 to TRBJ2-6; D not certain. Germline-derived CDR1 and CDR2 are SGHAT and FQDESV (reference sequence). This CDR3 spans 16 amino acids. V was pared by 1 base and J by 2 bases, with 9 bases between. This CDR3 reads CASSLGTATGANVLTF. In DNA form, the CDR3 reads TGTGCCAGCAGCTTAGGAACGGCCACTGGGGCCAACGTCCTGACTTTC.

This clone was recorded a few times. V usage is TRBV6-1 and J usage is TRBJ1-5; TRBD1 might be the D (5 bases). The CDR3 has 15 amino acids. V was trimmed by 0 bases and J by 10 bases, leaving 16 bases between them. Germline assignment: CDR1 MNHNS and CDR2 SASEGT. Here the CDR3 reads CASSEAWGSGAPQHF. As DNA, the CDR3 is TGTGCCAGCAGTGAAGCGTGGGGGTCCGGAGCTCCCCAGCATTTT.